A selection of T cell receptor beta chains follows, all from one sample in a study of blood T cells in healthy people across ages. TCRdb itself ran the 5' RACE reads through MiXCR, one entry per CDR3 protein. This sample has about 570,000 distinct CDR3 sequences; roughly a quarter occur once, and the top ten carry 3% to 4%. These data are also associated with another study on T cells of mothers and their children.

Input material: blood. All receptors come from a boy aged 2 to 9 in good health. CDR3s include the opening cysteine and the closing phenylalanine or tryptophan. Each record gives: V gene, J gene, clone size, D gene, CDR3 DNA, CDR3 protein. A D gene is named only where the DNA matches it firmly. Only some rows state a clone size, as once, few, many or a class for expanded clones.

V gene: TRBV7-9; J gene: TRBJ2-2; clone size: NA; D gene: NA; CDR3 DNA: TGTGCCAGCAGCTCGCCGACAACGAACACCGGGGAGCTGTTTTTT; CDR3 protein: CASSSPTTNTGELFF
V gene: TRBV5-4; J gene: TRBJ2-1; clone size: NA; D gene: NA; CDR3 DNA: TGTGCCAGCAGGAAACGGCCCCAGGGTGTGGGCAATGAGCAGTTCTTC; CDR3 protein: CASRKRPQGVGNEQFF
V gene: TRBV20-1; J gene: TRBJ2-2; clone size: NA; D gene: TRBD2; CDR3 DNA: TGCAGTGCTAGAACGGTGCGGGAGACCGGGGAGCTGCTTTTT; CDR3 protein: CSARTVRETGELLF
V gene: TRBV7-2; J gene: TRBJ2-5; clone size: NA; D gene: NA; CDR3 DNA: TGTGCCAGCAGCTCCGGTCCCTACCAAGAGACCCAGTACTTC; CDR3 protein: CASSSGPYQETQYF
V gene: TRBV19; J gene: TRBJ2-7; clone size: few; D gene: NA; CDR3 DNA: TGTGCCAGTAGTTCTGGACAAGGGGGCTCCTACGAGCAGTACTTC; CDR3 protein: CASSSGQGGSYEQYF
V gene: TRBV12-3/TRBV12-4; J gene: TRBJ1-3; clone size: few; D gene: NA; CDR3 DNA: TGTGCCAGCAGTTTTACTAATGGAAACACCATATATTTT; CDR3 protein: CASSFTNGNTIYF
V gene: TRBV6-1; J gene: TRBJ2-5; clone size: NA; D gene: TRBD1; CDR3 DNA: TGTGCCAGCAGCATTAACAGGGGACAGGAGACCCAGTACTTC; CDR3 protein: CASSINRGQETQYF
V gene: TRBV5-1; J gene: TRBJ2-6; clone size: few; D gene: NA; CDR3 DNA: TGCGCCAGCAGCGGTGTGGGGGCTTTAAACTCTGGGGCCAACGTCCTGACTTTC; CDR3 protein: CASSGVGALNSGANVLTF
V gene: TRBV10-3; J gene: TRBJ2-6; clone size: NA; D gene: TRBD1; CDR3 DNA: TGTGCCATCAGTGAGGGGGGACAGAGCTCTGGGGCCAACGTCCTGACTTTC; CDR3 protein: CAISEGGQSSGANVLTF
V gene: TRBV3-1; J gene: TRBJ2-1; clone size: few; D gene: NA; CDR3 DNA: TGTGCCAGCAGGCCCCAGATATTACGGGGTGAGCAGTTCTTC; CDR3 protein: CASRPQILRGEQFF
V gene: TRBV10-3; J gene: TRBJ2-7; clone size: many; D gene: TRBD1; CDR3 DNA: TGTGCCATCAGTACGTACGGACAGGGGTCTTCCTACGAGCAGTACTTC; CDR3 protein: CAISTYGQGSSYEQYF
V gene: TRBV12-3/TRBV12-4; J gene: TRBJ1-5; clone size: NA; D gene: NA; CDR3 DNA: TGTGCCAGCTCTTCAGGGGGCAATCAGCCCCAGCATTTT; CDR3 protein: CASSSGGNQPQHF
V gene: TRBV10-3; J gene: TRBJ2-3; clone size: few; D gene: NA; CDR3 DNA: TGTGCCATCTCTAACCCCCTGACCCGAGATACGCAGTATTTT; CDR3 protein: CAISNPLTRDTQYF
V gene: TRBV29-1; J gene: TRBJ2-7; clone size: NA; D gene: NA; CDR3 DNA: TGCAGCGTTGAGGCTGATTCCTACGAGCAGTACTTC; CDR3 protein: CSVEADSYEQYF
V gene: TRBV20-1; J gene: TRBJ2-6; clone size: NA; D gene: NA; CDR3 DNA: TGCAGTGCTAGAGATCGAGGGGGAACTGGGGCCAACGTCCTGACTTTC; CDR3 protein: CSARDRGGTGANVLTF
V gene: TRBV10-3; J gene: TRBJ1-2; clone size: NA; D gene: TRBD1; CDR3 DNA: TGTGCCATCAGTACAAGGGGGCGCGACTATGGCCACACCTTC; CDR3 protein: CAISTRGRDYGHTF
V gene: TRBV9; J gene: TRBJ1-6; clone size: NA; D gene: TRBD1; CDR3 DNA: TGTGCCAGCAGCGCGCCCAGGGGGCTCACTAATTCACCCCTCCACTTT; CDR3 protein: CASSAPRGLTNSPLHF
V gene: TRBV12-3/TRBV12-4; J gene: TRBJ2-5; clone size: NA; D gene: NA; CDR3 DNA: TGTGCCAGCAGTTTACAGGGGGGATTGAAGACCCAGTACTTC; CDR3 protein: CASSLQGGLKTQYF
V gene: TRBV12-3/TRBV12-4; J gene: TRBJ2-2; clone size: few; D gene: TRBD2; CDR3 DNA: TGTGCCAGCAGTCAAAAAACCAACGTGGGACTAGCGGTCGACACCGGGGAGCTGTTTTTT; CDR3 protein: CASSQKTNVGLAVDTGELFF
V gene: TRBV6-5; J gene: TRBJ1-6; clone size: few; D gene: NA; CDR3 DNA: TGTGCCAGCAGTTACTCTCAGCGTGGCCGGGGGGCCCTCCACTTT; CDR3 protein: CASSYSQRGRGALHF
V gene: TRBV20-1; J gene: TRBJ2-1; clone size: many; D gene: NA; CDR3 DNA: TGCAGTGCCCAACCAGCGGATAACAATGAGCAGTTCTTC; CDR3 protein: CSAQPADNNEQFF
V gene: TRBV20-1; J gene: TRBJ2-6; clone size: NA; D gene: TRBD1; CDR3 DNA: TGCAGTGCGCGGGACAGGGTCTTGTCTGGGGCCAACGTCCTGACTTTC; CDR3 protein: CSARDRVLSGANVLTF
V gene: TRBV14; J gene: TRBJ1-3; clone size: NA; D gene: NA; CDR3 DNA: TGTGCCAGCAGCCAAGATATTGGCAGGAGCTCTGGAAACACCATATATTTT; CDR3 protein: CASSQDIGRSSGNTIYF
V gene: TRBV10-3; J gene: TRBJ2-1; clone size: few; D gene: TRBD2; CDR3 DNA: TGTGCCATCAGTGACTCTAGCGGGAAAGGCGATGAGCAGTTCTTC; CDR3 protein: CAISDSSGKGDEQFF
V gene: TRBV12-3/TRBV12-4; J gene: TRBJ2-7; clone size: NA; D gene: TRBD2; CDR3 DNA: TGTGCCAGCAGTTTGACTAGCGGCCACTACGAGCAGTACTTC; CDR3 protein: CASSLTSGHYEQYF
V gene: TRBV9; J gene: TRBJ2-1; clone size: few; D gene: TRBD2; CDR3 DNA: TGTGCCAGCAGCGTAGCAGGTAGCGGGGCATACAATGAGCAGTTCTTC; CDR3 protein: CASSVAGSGAYNEQFF
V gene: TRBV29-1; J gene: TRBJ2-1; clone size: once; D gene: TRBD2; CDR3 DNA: TGCAGCGCAGTAGCGGGGGGTCGCCTCAATGAGCAGTTCTTC; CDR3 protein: CSAVAGGRLNEQFF
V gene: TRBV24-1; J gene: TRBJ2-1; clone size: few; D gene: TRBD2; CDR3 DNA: TGTGCCACCTCTAATACTAGCGGGGCCTCCTACAATGAGCAGTTCTTC; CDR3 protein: CATSNTSGASYNEQFF
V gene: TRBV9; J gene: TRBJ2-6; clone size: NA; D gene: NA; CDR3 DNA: TGTGCCAGCAGCTCGCGGAACTCTGGGGCCAACGTCCTGACTTTC; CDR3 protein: CASSSRNSGANVLTF
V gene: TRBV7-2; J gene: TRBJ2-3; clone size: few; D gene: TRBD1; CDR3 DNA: TGTGCCAGCAGCTTAGGTGGGACAGGGCCAGATACGCAGTATTTT; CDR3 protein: CASSLGGTGPDTQYF
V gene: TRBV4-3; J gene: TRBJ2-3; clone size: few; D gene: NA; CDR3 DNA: TGCGCCAGCAGCCAAGACGGGACACCTTCAGATACGCAGTATTTT; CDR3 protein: CASSQDGTPSDTQYF